These 25 T cell receptor beta chains were sequenced from one sample in a study of T-cell memory formation after mild COVID-19. TCRdb used MiXCR to reprocess the 5' RACE reads, holding one entry per CDR3 protein. This table holds 200,000 to 300,000 distinct CDR3 sequences, approximately 16% found once. Sequenced sample: PBMCs or a T cell subset sorted from them (not recorded which). These receptors originate from a man younger than 30 who had mild COVID-19 (a few samples of this study predate the infection). Cell type and time point are not known.

The CDR3 loop reads CASKHRVSDEQFF. The DNA of the CDR3 is TGTGCCAGTAAGCATAGGGTTAGCGATGAGCAGTTCTTC. V and J are TRBV27 and TRBJ2-1; D may be TRBD2 (5 bases). The V end lost 9 bases, the J end lost 8 bases, and 17 bases lay between the germline ends. Germline assignment: CDR1 MNHEY and CDR2 SMNVEV (reference sequence). The CDR3 is made up of 13 amino acids.

In regard to this clonotype: The junction and the germline gene differ at one end; a read error may be behind it. The chain couples TRBV19 to TRBJ2-1; 15 nucleotides agree with TRBD2. The CDR3 runs 14 residues. Germline V CDR1 and CDR2: LNHDA, SQIVND (reference sequence). CDR3 in DNA: TGTGCCAGTAGGGGATCGGGACTAGCGGGGGGTAAACTCTTC. Translating gives CASRGSGLAGGKLF.

V usage is TRBV20-1 and J usage is TRBJ2-5, with 10 bases lining up with TRBD2. The ends lost 0 bases at V and 3 bases at J; junction bases unmatched: 4. CDR3 length: 15 amino acids. Looked up from germline, CDR1 is DFQATT and CDR2 is SNEGSKA (reference sequence). The chain's CDR3 is CSAREAAGGKETQYF. The CDR3 DNA reads TGCAGTGCTAGAGAAGCAGCGGGGGGGAAAGAGACCCAGTACTTC.

The chain's CDR3 is CASSFEQGGEAFF. The CDR3 DNA reads TGTGCCAGCAGTTTTGAACAGGGCGGTGAAGCTTTCTTT. The rearrangement links TRBV12-3 or TRBV12-4 to TRBJ1-1, with D possibly matching TRBD1 (6 bases). CDR3 length: 13 residues. The V end was cut by 3 bases, the J end by 7 bases, with 12 bases between.

This sequence joins TRBV18 and TRBJ1-2, with D unresolved. The ends were cut back, 6 bases at V and 3 bases at J, with 5 bases in the middle. Germline CDR1 is KGHSH and CDR2 is LQKENI. CDR3 length equals 11 residues. CDR3 in DNA: TGTGCCAGCTCCTGGGACTATGGCTACACCTTC. Translation gives CASSWDYGYTF.

V and J are TRBV2 and TRBJ2-7; 8 positions match TRBD1. Germline V gene sequence: CDR1 SNHLY, CDR2 FYNNEI. The length of the CDR3 is 13 residues. V lost 3 bases, J lost 2 bases, and 0 bases stayed unmatched. DNA of the CDR3: TGTGCCAGCAGTGAGGACAGGGCCTACGAGCAGTACTTC. This encodes CASSEDRAYEQYF.

Details on this clonotype: At one of its ends the junction is not consistent with the germline gene, which may arise from a read error. This rearrangement joins TRBV4-1 to TRBJ2-5, with D tentatively TRBD2 (7 bases). The germline V gene encodes CDR1 MGHRA and CDR2 YSYEKL. The CDR3 is 14 amino acids. The chain's CDR3 is CASSQDSRGAGFDF. The CDR3 region has the DNA TGCGCCAGCAGCCAAGATTCCCGGGGGGCCGGTTTCGACTTC.

The chain recombines TRBV19 with TRBJ2-1; possibly TRBD1 for D (6 bases). This CDR3 has 15 residues. Germline assignment: CDR1 LNHDA and CDR2 SQIVND (reference sequence). The V and J ends lost 5 bases and 2 bases respectively, with 13 bases between them. The CDR3 loop is CASSFSSGAYNEQFF. The DNA of the CDR3 is TGTGCCAGTAGTTTTAGCTCAGGGGCCTACAATGAGCAGTTCTTC.

This clonotype was seen repeatedly, ten times or more. The chain couples TRBV20-1 to TRBJ1-2; D unresolved. The CDR3 is 15 amino acids. Per germline, CDR1 DFQATT and CDR2 SNEGSKA (reference sequence). Trimming removed 3 bases at V and 2 bases at J, with 16 bases between. CDR3 sequence (DNA): TGCAGTGCTAGTTTACACCCCAGCGCCAACTATGGCTACACCTTC. Its protein product is CSASLHPSANYGYTF.

In its sample, this clonotype was seen a few times. The chain is built from TRBV12-3 or TRBV12-4 and TRBJ1-5; D is uncertain. Trimming removed 1 base from V and 11 bases from J, with 9 bases in between. This CDR3 has 12 residues. The DNA for the CDR3 is TGTGCCAGCAGTTTAGTATCTGGGTCCCAGCATTTT. Its protein product is CASSLVSGSQHF.

J is TRBJ2-2 and V is TRBV6-5; 7 bases agree with TRBD2. The CDR3 totals 18 residues. The V and J ends lost 0 bases and 3 bases, in that order; junction bases with no gene match: 10. Germline V gene sequence: CDR1 MNHEY, CDR2 SVGAGI. The CDR3 here is CASSYSSFASGYTGELFF. As DNA, the CDR3 is TGTGCCAGCAGTTACTCATCGTTCGCTAGCGGATACACCGGGGAGCTGTTTTTT.

This clonotype was seen a handful of times. J is TRBJ2-3 and V is TRBV7-9, with a tentative D call TRBD2 (6 bases). The CDR3 runs 17 residues. Deletions cut 1 base from V and 1 base from J, with 15 bases between. Germline assignment: CDR1 SEHNR and CDR2 FQNEAQ (reference sequence). The CDR3 region is CASSLDLSGLGTDTQYF. As DNA, the CDR3 is TGTGCCAGCAGCTTAGATTTAAGCGGGCTCGGCACAGATACGCAGTATTTT.

V gene TRBV5-1 combines with J gene TRBJ1-2; 8 nucleotides line up with TRBD1. The CDR3 length is 14 residues. The trim removed 4 bases at V and 7 bases at J, leaving 9 bases unmatched. Germline loops: CDR1 SGHRS, CDR2 YFSETQ. The CDR3 region is CASSPPQGAGGYTF. The CDR3 DNA sequence: TGCGCCAGCAGCCCGCCCCAGGGGGCGGGTGGCTACACCTTC. The whole variable domain, remainder taken from reference TRBV5-1 and TRBJ1-2, is KAGVTQTPRYLIKTRGQQVTLSCSPISGHRSVSWYQQTPGQGLQFLFEYFSETQRNKGNFPGRFSGRQFSNSRSEMNVSTLELGDSALYLCASSPPQGAGGYTFGSGTRLTVV.

The J gene is TRBJ1-1, the V gene TRBV6-5; D not resolved. The CDR3 totals 15 residues. The V and J ends lost 2 bases and 4 bases respectively, with 14 bases between them. Germline lookup yields CDR1 MNHEY and CDR2 SVGAGI. The CDR3 coding sequence is TGTGCCAGCAGTTACGGGGAACAGTTGGGCACTGAAGCTTTCTTT. It encodes CASSYGEQLGTEAFF.

The sample holds a few counts of this clonotype. The rearrangement joins TRBV4-2 to TRBJ2-3, with a possible D match to TRBD2 (5 bases). CDR1 and CDR2 from the germline V gene are LGHNA and YNFKEQ. This CDR3 comprises 16 residues. V was cut by 1 base and J by 0 bases, with 11 bases left in between. CDR3 nucleotides: TGTGCCAGCAGCCAAGGATTGGACTTTAGCACAGATACGCAGTATTTT. This encodes CASSQGLDFSTDTQYF.

This clonotype was found a few times. V gene TRBV20-1 combines with J gene TRBJ2-2; possibly TRBD2 for D (5 bases). This CDR3 has 14 amino acids. The V end lost 3 bases, the J end lost 3 bases, and 11 bases lay between the germline ends. Germline V gene data show CDR1 as DFQATT and CDR2 as SNEGSKA (reference sequence). The CDR3, as DNA: TGCAGTGCTAGCTCGGGAAGGGACACCGGGGAGCTGTTTTTT. It yields the protein CSASSGRDTGELFF.

The gene calls are TRBV7-6 and TRBJ2-2, with D hard to call. This CDR3 comprises 17 residues. Germline V gene lookup returns CDR1 SGHVS and CDR2 FNYEAQ. Trimming cost V 3 bases and J 4 bases, with 18 bases left between them. The CDR3 sequence is CASSLGIVPSGTGELFF. The DNA of the CDR3 is TGTGCCAGCAGCTTGGGGATAGTTCCCTCGGGCACCGGGGAGCTGTTTTTT. Full variable domain (missing parts from reference TRBV7-6 and TRBJ2-2): GAGVSQSPRYKVTKRGQDVALRCDPISGHVSLYWYRQALGQGPEFLTYFNYEAQQDKSGLPNDRFSAERPEGSISTLTIQRTEQRDSAMYRCASSLGIVPSGTGELFFGEGSRLTVL.

The chain combines TRBV11-2 with TRBJ2-2; D is undetermined. V gave up 2 bases and J gave up 4 bases, with 8 bases separating them. The germline V gene encodes CDR1 SGHAT and CDR2 FQNNGV. CDR3 length equals 14 residues. CDR3 DNA sequence: TGTGCCAGCAGCTTAAGGGCATTCACCGGGGAGCTGTTTTTT. Protein product: CASSLRAFTGELFF.

The chain couples TRBV6-1 to TRBJ1-1; D is perhaps TRBD1 (5 bases). The CDR3 length is 14 residues. V was clipped by 3 bases and J by 3 bases, with 11 bases between them. CDR1 and CDR2 (germline): MNHNS, SASEGT. CDR3 protein: CASSDRGGDTEAFF. DNA of the CDR3: TGTGCCAGCAGTGACCGGGGGGGGGACACTGAAGCTTTCTTT.

This chain links TRBV7-8 with TRBJ2-3, with TRBD2 matching over 12 bases. The CDR3 covers 15 residues. The germline V gene has CDR1 SGHVS and CDR2 FQNEAQ. With 6 bases clipped from V and 6 bases from J, the junction kept 7 bases outside the gene matches. In DNA form, the CDR3 reads TGTGCCAGCAGATTTACTAGCGGGGGGCTGGATACGCAGTATTTT. The encoded protein is CASRFTSGGLDTQYF.

In this sample, this clonotype turned up a few times. J is TRBJ2-3 and V is TRBV20-1; the D is unclear. CDR3 length equals 15 residues. V was shortened by 0 bases and J by 0 bases, with 10 bases between the two germline ends. Germline CDR1 and CDR2: DFQATT and SNEGSKA (reference sequence). The DNA for the CDR3 is TGCAGTGCTAGAGATCCGGGCCTGAGCACAGATACGCAGTATTTT. Amino acids: CSARDPGLSTDTQYF.

This clonotype has a handful of counts. This CDR3 is CASSLPSGGGEQFF. Written as DNA, the CDR3 is TGTGCCAGCAGCCTCCCAAGCGGGGGGGGTGAGCAGTTCTTC. The J gene is TRBJ2-1, the V gene TRBV3-1, with TRBD2 matching 10 bases. Germline CDR1 is LGHDT and CDR2 is YNNKEL (reference sequence). V dropped 4 bases and J dropped 9; count of bases not matched to a gene: 6. The CDR3 is made up of 14 amino acids.

This clonotype was observed at least ten times. The V gene is TRBV7-9, the J gene TRBJ1-1, with unresolved D. Germline CDR1 and CDR2: SEHNR and FQNEAQ (reference sequence). The CDR3 extends over 12 amino acids. V lost 5 bases and J lost 4, with 8 bases in between. This CDR3 is CASSILGTEAFF. CDR3 nucleotide sequence: TGTGCCAGCAGCATACTGGGCACTGAAGCTTTCTTT.

This clonotype was observed at least ten times. The V and J genes are TRBV5-1 and TRBJ2-7, with 9 positions matching TRBD2. This CDR3 region has 18 residues. V trimming: 0 bases; J trimming: 2 bases; junction bases outside the gene matches: 12. Germline loops: CDR1 SGHRS, CDR2 YFSETQ. CDR3: CASSLASGGPSSAYEQYV. CDR3 DNA sequence: TGCGCCAGCAGCTTGGCCAGCGGGGGGCCTTCATCTGCCTACGAGCAGTACGTC.

The genes are TRBV30 and TRBJ2-1; D is perhaps TRBD2 (6 bases). The germline CDR1 and CDR2 sequences are GTSNPN and SVGIG (reference sequence). The CDR3 has 13 residues. The ends were cut back, 2 bases at V and 6 bases at J, with 11 bases in the middle. DNA of the CDR3: TGTGCCTGGAGTCACGGGGACTTCAATGAGCAGTTCTTC. It translates to CAWSHGDFNEQFF. The whole variable domain, filled in from reference TRBV30 and TRBJ2-1, reads SQTIHQWPATLVQPVGSPLSLECTVEGTSNPNLYWYRQAAGRGLQLLFYSVGIGQISSEVPQNLSASRPQDRQFILSSKKLLLSDSGFYLCAWSHGDFNEQFFGPGTRLTVL.